This TCR beta chain appears in the sequencing data of a study of vaccination effects on CD4 cells after COVID-19. Notes on the study in general: Healthy vaccinees' vaccine-induced clones included only 1 of 255 that recognized common cold coronaviruses. Few convalescent patients were included, and no early post-infection timepoints were sampled.

Measured with immunoSEQ multiplex PCR; TCRdb has only the in-frame clones, and not every one. The sample comprises tens of thousands of clones, around 70% of which are singletons, and about 2.2% rests with the top ten. This CDR3 is built from 11 residues. Looked up from germline, CDR1 is SNHLY and CDR2 is FYNNEI. V dropped 8 bases and J dropped 6 bases, with 9 bases sitting between them. About this clone: Its antigen is unidentified.

Following culture for under 12 days, CD4+ T cells were isolated. Participants got two doses of BNT162b2 or mRNA-1273 vaccine. None of these healthy vaccinees had been infected with SARS-CoV-2 before vaccination. Days 3 and 7 saw half the medium replaced with IL-2 medium. This sequence joins TRBV2 and TRBJ2-3; D is uncertain. This clonotype was sampled from a human donor who received a COVID-19 vaccine. The source was CD4+ T cells from PBMCs cultured without peptide, collected after COVID-19 vaccination. CDR3 sequence reads: CASGFADTQYF. Written as DNA, the CDR3 is TGTGCCAGCGGTTTCGCCGATACGCAGTATTTT.